This T cell receptor beta chain comes out of a study of control samples from healthy donors and cancer patients. TCRdb's table, derived via immunoSEQ multiplex PCR, lists solely in-frame clones and lacks some. The data contain about 95,000 clones, 70% to 90% of them singletons. The TCR sequence derives from a man aged 30 to 45 in good health. The material sequenced was blood.

This chain's CDR3 is CAIGKNYGNTEAFF. Written as DNA, the CDR3 is TGTGCCATCGGAAAGAACTATGGGAACACTGAAGCTTTCTTT. This chain connects TRBV10-3 to TRBJ1-1; D unclear. The CDR3 covers 14 residues. Trimming cost V 8 bases and J 1 base, with 14 bases left between them. Germline values: CDR1 ENHRY, CDR2 SYGVKD.